This TCR beta chain was documented in a study of T cell repertoires in cytomegalovirus infection. Study-level information: Recently described HLA-C-restricted plus well-studied HLA-B-restricted CMV epitopes were used. The public TCR beta signatures pointed to both CMV infection and matching HLA type.

Germline CDR1 is DFQATT and CDR2 is SNEGSKA (reference sequence). V lost 3 bases to trimming and J lost 4 bases, with 15 bases between them. The CDR3 consists of 15 residues. In the case of this clonotype: Its antigen remains unidentified.

TCRdb re-called the reads with MiXCR, one entry per CDR3 protein. The sample carries 95,000 to 120,000 distinct CDR3 sequences, 30% recorded once. The sample was CD8+ T cells from cultured PBMCs, taken from culture after CMV antigen stimulation. This clonotype was sampled from a human donor in good health (CMV status not recorded). Some clones in this sample may be carry-over from other donors' samples. The V and J genes are TRBV20-1 and TRBJ2-2; D is perhaps TRBD1 (6 bases). The CDR3 DNA sequence: TGCAGTGCTAGGACCACAGGGAGTAGCACCGGGGAGCTGTTTTTT. This codes for CSARTTGSSTGELFF.